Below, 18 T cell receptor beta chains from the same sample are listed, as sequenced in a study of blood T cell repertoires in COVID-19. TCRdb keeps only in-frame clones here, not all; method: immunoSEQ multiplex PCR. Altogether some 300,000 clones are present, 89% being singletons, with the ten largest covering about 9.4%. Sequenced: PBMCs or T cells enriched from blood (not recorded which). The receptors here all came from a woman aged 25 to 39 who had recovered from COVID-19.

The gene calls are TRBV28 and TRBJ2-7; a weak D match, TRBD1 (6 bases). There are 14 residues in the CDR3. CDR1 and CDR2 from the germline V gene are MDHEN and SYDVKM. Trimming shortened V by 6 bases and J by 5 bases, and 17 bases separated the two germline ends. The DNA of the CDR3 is TGTGCCAGCAGCCCCGGGACAAGGAAAAACGAGCAGTACTTC. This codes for CASSPGTRKNEQYF.

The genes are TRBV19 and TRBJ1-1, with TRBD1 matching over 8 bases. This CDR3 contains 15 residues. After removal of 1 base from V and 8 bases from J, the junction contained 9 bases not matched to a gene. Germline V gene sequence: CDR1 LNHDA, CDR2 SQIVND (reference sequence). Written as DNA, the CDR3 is TGTGCCAGTAGTATAGCACCGGACAGGGAAAAGGAAGCTTTCTTT. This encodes CASSIAPDREKEAFF.

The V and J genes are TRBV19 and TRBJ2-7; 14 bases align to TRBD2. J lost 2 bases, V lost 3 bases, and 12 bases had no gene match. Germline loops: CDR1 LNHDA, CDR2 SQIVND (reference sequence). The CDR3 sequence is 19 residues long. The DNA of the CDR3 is TGTGCCAGTAGTATGAAAACCTCGGGACTAGCGGGAGCCACCTACGAGCAGTACTTC. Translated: CASSMKTSGLAGATYEQYF.

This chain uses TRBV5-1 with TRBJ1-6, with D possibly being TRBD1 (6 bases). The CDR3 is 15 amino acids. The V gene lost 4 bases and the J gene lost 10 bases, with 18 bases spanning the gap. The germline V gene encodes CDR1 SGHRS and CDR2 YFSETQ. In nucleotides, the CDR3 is TGCGCCAGCAGCAAACAGGGTCAGGATGGATCACCCCTCCACTTT. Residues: CASSKQGQDGSPLHF.

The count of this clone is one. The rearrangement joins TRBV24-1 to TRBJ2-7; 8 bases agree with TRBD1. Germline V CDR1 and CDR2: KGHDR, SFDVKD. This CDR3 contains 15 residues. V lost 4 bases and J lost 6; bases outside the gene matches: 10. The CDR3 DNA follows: TGTGCCACCAGTGACCCCGGGACAGGAAGTATCGAGCAGTACTTC. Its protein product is CATSDPGTGSIEQYF.

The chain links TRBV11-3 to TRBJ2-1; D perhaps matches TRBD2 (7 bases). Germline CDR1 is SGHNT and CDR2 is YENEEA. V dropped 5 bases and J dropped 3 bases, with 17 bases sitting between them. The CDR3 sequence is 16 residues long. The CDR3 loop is CASSRWGGGDYNEQFF. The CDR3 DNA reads TGTGCCAGCAGCCGGTGGGGGGGCGGTGACTACAATGAGCAGTTCTTC.

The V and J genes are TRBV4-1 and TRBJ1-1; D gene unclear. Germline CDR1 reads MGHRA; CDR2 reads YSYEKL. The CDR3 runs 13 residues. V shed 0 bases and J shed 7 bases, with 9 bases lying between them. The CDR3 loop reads CASSQDPELEAFF. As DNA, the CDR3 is TGCGCCAGCAGCCAAGACCCCGAGCTTGAAGCTTTCTTT.

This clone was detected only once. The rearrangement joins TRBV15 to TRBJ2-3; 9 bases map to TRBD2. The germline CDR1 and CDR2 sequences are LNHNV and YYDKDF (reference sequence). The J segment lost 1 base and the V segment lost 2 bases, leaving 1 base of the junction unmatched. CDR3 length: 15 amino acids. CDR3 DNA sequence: TGTGCCACCAGCAGACGGACTAGCGGCACAGATACGCAGTATTTT. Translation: CATSRRTSGTDTQYF.

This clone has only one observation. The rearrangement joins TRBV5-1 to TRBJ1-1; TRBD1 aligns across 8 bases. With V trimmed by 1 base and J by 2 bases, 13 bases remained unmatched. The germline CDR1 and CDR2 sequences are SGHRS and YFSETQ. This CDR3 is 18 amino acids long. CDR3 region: CASSLPLTGDRRNTEAFF. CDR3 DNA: TGCGCCAGCAGCTTGCCGTTGACAGGGGATCGGCGTAACACTGAAGCTTTCTTT.

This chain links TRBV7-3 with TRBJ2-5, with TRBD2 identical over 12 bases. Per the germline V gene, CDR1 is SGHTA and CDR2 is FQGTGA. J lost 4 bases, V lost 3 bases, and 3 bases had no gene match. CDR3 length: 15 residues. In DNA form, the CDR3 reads TGTGCCAGCAGCTTGACTAGCGGGAGCTTAGAGACCCAGTACTTC. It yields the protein CASSLTSGSLETQYF.

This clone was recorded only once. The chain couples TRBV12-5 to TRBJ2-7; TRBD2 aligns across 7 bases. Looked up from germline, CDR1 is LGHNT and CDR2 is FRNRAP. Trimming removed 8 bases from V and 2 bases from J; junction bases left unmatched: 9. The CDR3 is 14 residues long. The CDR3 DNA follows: TGTGCTAGTAAGAAGCGGGGCCCTACCTACGAGCAGTACTTC. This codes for CASKKRGPTYEQYF.

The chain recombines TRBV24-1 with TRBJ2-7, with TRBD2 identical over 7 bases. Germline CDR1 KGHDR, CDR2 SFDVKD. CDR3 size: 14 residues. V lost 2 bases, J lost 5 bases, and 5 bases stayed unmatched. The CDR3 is CATSDSGRVHEQYF. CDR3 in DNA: TGTGCCACCAGTGATTCGGGGAGGGTCCACGAGCAGTACTTC.

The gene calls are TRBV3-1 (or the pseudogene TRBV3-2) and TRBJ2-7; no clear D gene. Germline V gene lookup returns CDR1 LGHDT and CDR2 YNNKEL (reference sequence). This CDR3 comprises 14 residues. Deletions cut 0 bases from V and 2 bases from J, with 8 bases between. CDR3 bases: TGTGCCAGCAGCCAAGATCTGGAGACCTACGAGCAGTACTTC. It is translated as CASSQDLETYEQYF.

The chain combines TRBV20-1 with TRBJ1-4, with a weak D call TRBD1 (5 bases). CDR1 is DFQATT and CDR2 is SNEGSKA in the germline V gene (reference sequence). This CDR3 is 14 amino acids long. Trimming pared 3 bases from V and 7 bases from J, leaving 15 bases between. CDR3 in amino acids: CSASRPGLAEKLFF. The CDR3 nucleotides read TGCAGTGCTAGTCGGCCAGGGCTGGCTGAAAAACTGTTTTTT.

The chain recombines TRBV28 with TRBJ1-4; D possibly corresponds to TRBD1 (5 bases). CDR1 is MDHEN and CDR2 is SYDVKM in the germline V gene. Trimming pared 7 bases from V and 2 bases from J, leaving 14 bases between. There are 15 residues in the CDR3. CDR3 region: CASTIGGLTNEKLFF. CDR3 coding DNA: TGTGCCAGCACCATTGGGGGACTTACTAATGAAAAACTGTTTTTT.

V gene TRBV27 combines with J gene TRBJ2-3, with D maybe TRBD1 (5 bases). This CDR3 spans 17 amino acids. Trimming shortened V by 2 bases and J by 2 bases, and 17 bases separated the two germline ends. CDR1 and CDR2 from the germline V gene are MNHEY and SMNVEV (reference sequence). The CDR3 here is CASSLTAGHFNTDTQYF. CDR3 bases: TGTGCCAGCAGTTTAACTGCAGGGCATTTCAACACAGATACGCAGTATTTT.

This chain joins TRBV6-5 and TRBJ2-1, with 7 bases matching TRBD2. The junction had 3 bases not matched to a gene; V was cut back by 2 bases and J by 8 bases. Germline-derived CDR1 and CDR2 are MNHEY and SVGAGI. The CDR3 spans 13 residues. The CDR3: CASSYGGGHEQFF. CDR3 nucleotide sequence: TGTGCCAGCAGTTACGGGGGAGGGCATGAGCAGTTCTTC.

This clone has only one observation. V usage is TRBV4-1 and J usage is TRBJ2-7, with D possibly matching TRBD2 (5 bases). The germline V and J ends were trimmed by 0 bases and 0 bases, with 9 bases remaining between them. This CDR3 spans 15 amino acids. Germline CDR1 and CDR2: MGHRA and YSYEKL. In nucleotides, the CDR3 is TGCGCCAGCAGCCAAGAGCTAGCCCTCTCCTACGAGCAGTACTTC. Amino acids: CASSQELALSYEQYF.